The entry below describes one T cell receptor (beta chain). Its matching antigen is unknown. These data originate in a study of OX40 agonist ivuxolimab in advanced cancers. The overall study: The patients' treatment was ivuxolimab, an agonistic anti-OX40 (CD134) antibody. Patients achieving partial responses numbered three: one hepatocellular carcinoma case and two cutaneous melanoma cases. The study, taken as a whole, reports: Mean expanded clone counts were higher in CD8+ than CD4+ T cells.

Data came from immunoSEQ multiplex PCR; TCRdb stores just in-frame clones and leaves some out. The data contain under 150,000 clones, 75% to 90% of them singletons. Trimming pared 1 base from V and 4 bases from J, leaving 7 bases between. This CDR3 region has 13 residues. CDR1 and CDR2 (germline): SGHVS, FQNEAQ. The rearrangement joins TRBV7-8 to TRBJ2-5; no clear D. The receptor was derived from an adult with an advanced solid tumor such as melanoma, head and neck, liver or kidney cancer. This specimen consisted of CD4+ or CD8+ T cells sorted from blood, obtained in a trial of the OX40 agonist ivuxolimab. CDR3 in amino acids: CASSLEYRETQYF. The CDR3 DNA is TGTGCCAGCAGCTTAGAGTACAGAGAGACCCAGTACTTC.